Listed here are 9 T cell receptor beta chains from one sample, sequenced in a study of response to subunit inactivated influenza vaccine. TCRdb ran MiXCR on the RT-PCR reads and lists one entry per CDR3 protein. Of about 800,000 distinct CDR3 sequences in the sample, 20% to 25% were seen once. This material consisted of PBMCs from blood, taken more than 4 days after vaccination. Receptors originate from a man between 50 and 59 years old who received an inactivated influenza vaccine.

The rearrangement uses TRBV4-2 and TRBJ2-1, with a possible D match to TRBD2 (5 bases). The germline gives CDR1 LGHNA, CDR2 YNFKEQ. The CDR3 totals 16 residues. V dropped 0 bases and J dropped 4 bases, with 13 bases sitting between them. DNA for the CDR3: TGTGCCAGCAGCCAAGATAGGGATGCGGGTTACAATGAGCAGTTCTTC. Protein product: CASSQDRDAGYNEQFF.

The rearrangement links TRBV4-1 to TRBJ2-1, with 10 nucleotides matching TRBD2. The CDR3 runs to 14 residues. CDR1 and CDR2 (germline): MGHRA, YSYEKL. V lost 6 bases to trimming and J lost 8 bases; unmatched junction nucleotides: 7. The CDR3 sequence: CASSRSSGSHEQFF. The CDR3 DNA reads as TGCGCCAGCAGTCGCTCTAGCGGGAGCCATGAGCAGTTCTTC.

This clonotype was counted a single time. The chain's CDR3 is CASSLVRGPGDTQYF. The CDR3 bases are TGTGCCAGCAGCTTAGTCAGGGGGCCCGGAGATACGCAGTATTTT. The rearrangement links TRBV7-2 to TRBJ2-3; 8 bases are a match to TRBD1. The CDR3 has 15 residues. V lost 1 base, J lost 5 bases, and 5 bases stayed unmatched. Germline loops: CDR1 SGHTA, CDR2 FQGNSA.

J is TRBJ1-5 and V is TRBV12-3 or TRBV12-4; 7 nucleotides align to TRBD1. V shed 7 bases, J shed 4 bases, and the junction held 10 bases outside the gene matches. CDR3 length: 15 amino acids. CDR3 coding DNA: TGTGCCAGCACCCAGGGGACAGCGGAAAATCAGCCCCAGCATTTT. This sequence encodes CASTQGTAENQPQHF.

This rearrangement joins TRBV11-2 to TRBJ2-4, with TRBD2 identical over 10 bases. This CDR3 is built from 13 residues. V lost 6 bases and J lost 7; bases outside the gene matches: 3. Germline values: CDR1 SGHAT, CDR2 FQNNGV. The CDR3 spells CASRRSGRNIQYF. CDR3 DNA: TGTGCCAGCAGACGTAGCGGGAGGAACATTCAGTACTTC.

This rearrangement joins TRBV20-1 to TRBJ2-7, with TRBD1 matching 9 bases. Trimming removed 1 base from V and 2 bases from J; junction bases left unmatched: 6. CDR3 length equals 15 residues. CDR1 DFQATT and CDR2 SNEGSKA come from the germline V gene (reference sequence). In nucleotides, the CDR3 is TGCAGTGCTAGAGTGGGGGACAGGGAAACCTACGAGCAGTACTTC. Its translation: CSARVGDRETYEQYF.

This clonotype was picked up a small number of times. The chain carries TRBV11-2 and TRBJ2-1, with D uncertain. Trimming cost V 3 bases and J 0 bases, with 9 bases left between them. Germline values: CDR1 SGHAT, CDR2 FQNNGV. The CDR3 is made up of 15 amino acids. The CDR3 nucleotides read TGTGCCAGCAGCTTTTCAGCCTACTCCTACAATGAGCAGTTCTTC. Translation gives CASSFSAYSYNEQFF.

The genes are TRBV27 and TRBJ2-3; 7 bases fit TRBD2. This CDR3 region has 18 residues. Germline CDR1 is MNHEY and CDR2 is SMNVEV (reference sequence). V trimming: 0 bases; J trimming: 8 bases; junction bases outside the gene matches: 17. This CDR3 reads CASSLSLFLAARGGTQYF. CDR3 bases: TGTGCCAGCAGTTTATCCCTCTTTCTAGCGGCGCGTGGTGGTACGCAGTATTTT.

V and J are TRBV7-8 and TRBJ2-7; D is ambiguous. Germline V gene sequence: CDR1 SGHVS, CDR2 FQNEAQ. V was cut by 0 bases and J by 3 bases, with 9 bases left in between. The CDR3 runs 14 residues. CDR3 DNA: TGTGCCAGCAGCTTAGCCCCCCATGGCTACGAGCAGTACTTC. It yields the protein CASSLAPHGYEQYF.